Included here is one T cell receptor (beta chain) sequence, with context. The sample is drawn from a study of cytomegalovirus exposure and HLA in healthy donors. Per germline, CDR1 SGHRS and CDR2 YFSETQ. CDR3 size: 16 residues. The V segment lost 0 bases and the J segment 0 bases; nucleotides outside the gene matches: 5. PCR amplification relied on 60 Vbeta primers (plus 13 Jbeta primers). Per the original methods: About 10 million shared chains were among around 80 million unique TCR beta chains counted in a later analysis. Here immunoSEQ multiplex PCR was the method, and the copy in TCRdb shows in-frame clones only, minus some. The V and J calls and the clone size are those of that table, but D and trimming were determined from the DNA. The repertoire has approximately 100,000 clones, 81% of them found once; the top ten carry roughly 2.3%.

What was sequenced was PBMCs. This TCR derives from a woman in her 30s in good health and CMV-seronegative. V and J are TRBV5-1 and TRBJ2-7; 8 bases line up with TRBD2. CDR3 loop: CASSLDAGGLSYEQYF. In DNA form, the CDR3 reads TGCGCCAGCAGCTTGGATGCGGGAGGACTCTCCTACGAGCAGTACTTC.